These 23 T cell receptor beta chains share one sample of origin, sequenced in a study of T cell changes during pregnancy in multiple sclerosis. TCRdb keeps only in-frame clones here, not all; method: immunoSEQ multiplex PCR. The table has tens of thousands of clones, 88% seen once. Sequencing was performed on CD8+ T cells from peripheral blood mononuclear cells, taken after pregnancy. These receptors came from a female donor in good health, enrolled as a control in a pregnancy study.

This clone showed up just a few times. The rearrangement links TRBV6-1 to TRBJ1-2; possible D gene TRBD1, 6 bases. The CDR3 extends over 13 amino acids. The germline V gene has CDR1 MNHNS and CDR2 SASEGT. Trimming removed 3 bases from V and 8 bases from J, with 13 bases in between. The CDR3 reads CASSDYRVGGYTF. The CDR3 nucleotides read TGTGCCAGCAGTGATTACAGGGTTGGCGGCTACACCTTC.

The CDR3, as DNA: TGTGCCAGCAGCCAGATACAGGGGGCTGAACTGTTTTTT. It encodes CASSQIQGAELFF. The V gene is TRBV7-6, the J gene TRBJ1-4; TRBD1 agrees at 9 bases. Germline loops: CDR1 SGHVS, CDR2 FNYEAQ. The V segment lost 5 bases and the J segment 12 bases; nucleotides outside the gene matches: 7. This CDR3 is built from 13 residues.

The chain has TRBV28 and TRBJ2-2; maybe TRBD1 (5 bases). The germline gives CDR1 MDHEN, CDR2 SYDVKM. The germline V and J ends were trimmed by 11 bases and 0 bases, with 22 bases remaining between them. The CDR3 is made up of 17 amino acids. The chain's CDR3 is CASMPRSAGSNTGELFF. The CDR3 DNA reads TGTGCCTCGATGCCCCGGTCGGCAGGGTCGAACACCGGGGAGCTGTTTTTT.

CDR3 DNA: TGTGCCAGCAGCTTGGCAGTGGCGGGCCGGGGGCAGTACTTC. It encodes CASSLAVAGRGQYF. The rearrangement uses TRBV5-8 and TRBJ2-7; possible D gene TRBD2, 5 bases. Trimming left V 0 bases short and J 9 bases short, with 16 bases between. The length of the CDR3 is 14 residues. Germline CDR1 and CDR2: SGHTS and YDEGEE.

The chain employs TRBV6-4 and TRBJ2-3; 11 positions agree with TRBD2. V trimming: 5 bases; J trimming: 3 bases; junction bases outside the gene matches: 4. This CDR3 is built from 15 residues. Germline V gene sequence: CDR1 MRHNA, CDR2 SNTAGT. CDR3 residues: CASSRLAGTTDTQYF. CDR3 DNA: TGTGCCAGCAGTCGACTAGCGGGGACAACAGATACGCAGTATTTT.

The V call is TRBV30, the J call TRBJ1-1, with 9 bases lining up with TRBD1. The CDR3 is 13 residues long. Germline V gene sequence: CDR1 GTSNPN, CDR2 SVGIG (reference sequence). Trimming cost V 1 base and J 11 bases; bases outside gene matches: 8. CDR3: CAWSAGGQGDAFF. Written as DNA, the CDR3 is TGTGCCTGGAGTGCCGGGGGACAGGGAGATGCTTTCTTT.

In this sample, this clone turned up a few times. The chain employs TRBV5-4 and TRBJ1-6, with D maybe TRBD1 (5 bases). Germline CDR1 SGHNT, CDR2 YYREEE (reference sequence). The CDR3 loop spans 12 amino acids. The V end was cut by 4 bases, the J end by 9 bases, with 8 bases between. This chain's CDR3 is CASSPGGSPLHF. In DNA form, the CDR3 reads TGTGCCAGCAGCCCGGGGGGTTCACCCCTCCACTTT.

The J gene is TRBJ2-1, the V gene TRBV7-3; D possibly corresponds to TRBD2 (5 bases). Germline lookup yields CDR1 SGHTA and CDR2 FQGTGA. The CDR3 is 13 residues long. The V end lost 5 bases, the J end lost 4 bases, and 9 bases lay between the germline ends. The CDR3 here is CASSLGAYNEQFF. In DNA, the CDR3 is TGTGCCAGCAGCCTGGGAGCGTACAATGAGCAGTTCTTC.

This clone was recorded a few times. The V and J genes are TRBV6-6 and TRBJ2-2; unclear D gene. Germline values: CDR1 MNHNY, CDR2 SVGAGI (reference sequence). The length of the CDR3 is 10 residues. The V gene lost 11 bases and the J gene lost 2 bases, with 3 bases spanning the gap. This CDR3 is CASNTGELFF. The CDR3 nucleotides read TGTGCCTCAAACACCGGGGAGCTGTTTTTT.

The chain links TRBV30 to TRBJ1-4, with 7 bases matching TRBD1. The germline gives CDR1 GTSNPN, CDR2 SVGIG (reference sequence). The CDR3 extends over 12 amino acids. V lost 7 bases and J lost 12; bases outside the gene matches: 11. CDR3: CASTGQGVELFF. Written as DNA, the CDR3 is TGTGCCTCCACAGGGCAGGGGGTCGAACTGTTTTTT.

CDR3 residues: CASRGGVTEAFF. The CDR3 nucleotides read TGTGCCAGTAGAGGGGGGGTCACTGAAGCTTTCTTT. This sequence joins TRBV19 and TRBJ1-1, with D perhaps matching TRBD1 (6 bases). The V gene's germline CDR1 is LNHDA and CDR2 SQIVND (reference sequence). The V and J ends lost 6 bases and 4 bases respectively, with 9 bases between them. This CDR3 region has 12 residues.

The chain has TRBV27 and TRBJ1-2; 8 bases map to TRBD1. This CDR3 comprises 13 residues. Germline lookup yields CDR1 MNHEY and CDR2 SMNVEV (reference sequence). With 6 bases clipped from V and 8 bases from J, the junction kept 8 bases outside the gene matches. The CDR3 here is CASSLTGEGGYTF. The CDR3 DNA follows: TGTGCCAGCAGCCTGACAGGGGAGGGGGGCTACACCTTC.

V usage is TRBV28 and J usage is TRBJ2-2; D unresolved. Looked up from germline, CDR1 is MDHEN and CDR2 is SYDVKM. This CDR3 has 12 residues. V lost 6 bases and J 6 bases, leaving 8 bases between the germline ends. The CDR3 DNA is TGTGCCAGCAGCCCATTCCCCGGGGAGCTGTTTTTT. It translates to CASSPFPGELFF. The variable domain in full, completed from reference TRBV28 and TRBJ2-2, reads DVKVTQSSRYLVKRTGEKVFLECVQDMDHENMFWYRQDPGLGLRLIYFSYDVKMKEKGDIPEGYSVSREKKERFSLILESASTNQTSMYLCASSPFPGELFFGEGSRLTVL.

The rearrangement joins TRBV4-3 to TRBJ2-5; the match to TRBD2 covers 8 bases. The junction had 9 bases not matched to a gene; V was cut back by 0 bases and J by 3 bases. This CDR3 has 17 amino acids. CDR1 and CDR2 (germline): LGHNA, YSLEER. CDR3 residues: CASSQDGSGLGEETQYF. CDR3 bases: TGCGCCAGCAGCCAAGATGGGTCGGGACTAGGGGAAGAGACCCAGTACTTC.

V gene TRBV2 combines with J gene TRBJ2-2, with a weak D call TRBD1 (5 bases). V dropped 7 bases and J dropped 0 bases, with 6 bases sitting between them. Germline CDR1 SNHLY, CDR2 FYNNEI. The CDR3 consists of 13 residues. The CDR3 loop reads CASTRANTGELFF. As DNA, the CDR3 is TGTGCCAGCACCAGGGCGAACACCGGGGAGCTGTTTTTT.

This chain connects TRBV27 to TRBJ2-3; D not certain. Germline V CDR1 and CDR2: MNHEY, SMNVEV (reference sequence). The CDR3 loop spans 14 amino acids. The V end was cut by 2 bases, the J end by 0 bases, with 6 bases between. The CDR3 nucleotides read TGTGCCAGCAGTTTAGTGAGGAGCACAGATACGCAGTATTTT. Its protein is CASSLVRSTDTQYF.

V usage is TRBV7-6 and J usage is TRBJ2-3; 11 nucleotides match TRBD2. Unmatched junction bases numbered 0, after V lost 1 base and J lost 0 bases. This CDR3 contains 16 residues. From germline, CDR1 is SGHVS and CDR2 FNYEAQ. The CDR3 sequence: CASSLGLAGSTDTQYF. The CDR3, as DNA: TGTGCCAGCAGCTTAGGACTAGCGGGGAGCACAGATACGCAGTATTTT.

V usage is TRBV28 and J usage is TRBJ2-5, with TRBD1 matching 9 bases. V lost 5 bases, J lost 5 bases, and 12 bases stayed unmatched. The V gene's germline CDR1 is MDHEN and CDR2 SYDVKM. This CDR3 has 16 amino acids. The CDR3 region has the DNA TGTGCCAGCAGTCCGGGACAGGGTGGGGATCGGGAGACCCAGTACTTC. Residues: CASSPGQGGDRETQYF.

This chain joins TRBV5-1 and TRBJ2-7; no clear D gene. The germline V and J ends were trimmed by 2 bases and 2 bases, with 8 bases remaining between them. The CDR3 runs to 13 residues. From germline, CDR1 is SGHRS and CDR2 YFSETQ. DNA of the CDR3: TGCGCCAGCAGCTTAGGTACTACCTACGAGCAGTACTTC. Its translation: CASSLGTTYEQYF.

V gene TRBV25-1 combines with J gene TRBJ1-1; TRBD1 matches 7 bases. The CDR3 sequence is 12 residues long. After removal of 6 bases from V and 7 bases from J, the junction contained 5 bases not matched to a gene. CDR1 and CDR2 (germline): MGHDK, SYGVNS. The CDR3 DNA reads as TGTGCCAGCAGACCGCAGGGGGGTGAAGCTTTCTTT. Protein: CASRPQGGEAFF.

The CDR3: CASSYTSGGGEQYF. As DNA, the CDR3 is TGTGCCAGCAGTTACACCTCGGGGGGCGGCGAGCAGTACTTC. The chain joins TRBV6-5 to TRBJ2-7, with a tentative D call TRBD2 (7 bases). Germline loops: CDR1 MNHEY, CDR2 SVGAGI. CDR3 length: 14 residues. V shed 2 bases and J shed 6 bases, with 14 bases lying between them.

This chain joins TRBV4-2 and TRBJ1-4, with D unresolved. Germline-derived CDR1 and CDR2 are LGHNA and YNFKEQ. The ends were cut back, 4 bases at V and 8 bases at J, with 17 bases in the middle. There are 15 residues in the CDR3. The CDR3 DNA reads TGTGCCAGCAGCCTCTGGACTCTCAACGGGGAAAAACTGTTTTTT. This translates into CASSLWTLNGEKLFF.

The chain uses TRBV9 and TRBJ1-1, with D perhaps TRBD1 (5 bases). V lost 2 bases to trimming and J lost 2 bases, with 13 bases between them. Per germline, CDR1 SGDLS and CDR2 YYNGEE. The CDR3 sequence is 15 residues long. CDR3 bases: TGTGCCAGCAGCGTTAAGGCAGGGTACAACACTGAAGCTTTCTTT. It yields the protein CASSVKAGYNTEAFF.